This TCR beta chain was obtained from a study of control samples from healthy donors and cancer patients. The protocol was immunoSEQ multiplex PCR, while the TCRdb copy is restricted to in-frame clones and leaves out a portion. The repertoire holds 150,000 to 200,000 clones, with about 91% as singletons. V lost 4 bases, J lost 2 bases, and 6 bases stayed unmatched. This CDR3 region has 14 residues. The germline V gene encodes CDR1 SGDLS and CDR2 YYNGEE. This chain joins TRBV9 and TRBJ2-7, with TRBD1 matching 7 bases. The specimen was blood. This TCR was sampled from a woman aged 35 to 49 in good health. This CDR3 reads CASSTQGVPYEQYF. The CDR3 nucleotides are TGTGCCAGCAGCACCCAGGGGGTTCCCTACGAGCAGTACTTC.